The rows below give T cell receptor beta chains drawn from one sample of a study of T cells after posttransplantation cyclophosphamide. The repertoire was sequenced with immunoSEQ multiplex PCR; TCRdb's copy has only in-frame clones and lacks some. The table has about 43,000 clones, 90% seen once. Sequences were derived from PBMCs, sampled 55 to 70 days after allogeneic stem cell transplant with posttransplant cyclophosphamide. The receptors derive from a male patient over 55 who received an allogeneic stem cell transplant from a related donor and was CMV-positive. Certain T cells may be donor cells from the graft. Each CDR3 is given with its conserved first and last residue. D genes are given only for firm matches. Not all rows give a size; the values are once, few, many and, for expanded clones, a class.

TRBV6-1	TRBJ2-1	.	.	TGTGCCAGCAGTGAAAAGGCGGGGGCTGGGAATGAGCAGTTCTTC	CASSEKAGAGNEQFF
TRBV9	TRBJ2-1	.	.	TGTGCCAGCAGCGTAGACAGTTACAGTGAGCAGTTCTTC	CASSVDSYSEQFF
TRBV4-1	TRBJ1-2	.	.	TGCGCCAGCAGCCAAGAATCCCATCTCAGTGGCTACACCTTC	CASSQESHLSGYTF
TRBV5-5	TRBJ2-3	.	.	TGTGCCAGCAGCTTTTCACGGGTAGATACGCAGTATTTT	CASSFSRVDTQYF
TRBV6-5	TRBJ2-5	TRBD1	.	TGTGCCAGCACAGGGGACAGACAGGGGGACGAGACCCAGTACTTC	CASTGDRQGDETQYF
TRBV13	TRBJ2-5	.	.	TGTGCCAGCAGCCCGCAGCCAGGAGAGACCCAGTACTTC	CASSPQPGETQYF
TRBV5-6	TRBJ1-2	TRBD1	.	TGTGCCAGCAGCTTATGGGACAGGTATAATGGCTACACCTTC	CASSLWDRYNGYTF
TRBV4-1	TRBJ2-3	.	.	TGCGCCAGCAGCCAAGTCGCCACTCTTACTAAACATACAGATACGCAGTATTTT	CASSQVATLTKHTDTQYF
TRBV4-1	TRBJ2-3	TRBD1	.	TGCGCCAGCAGCCAGACAGGGGTTGGTATACGAAAGCAGTATTTT	CASSQTGVGIRKQYF
TRBV21-1	TRBJ2-3	.	.	TGTGCCAGCAGCGACGACCGGGGGACTGGCACAGATACGCAGTATTTT	CASSDDRGTGTDTQYF
TRBV7-6	TRBJ1-4	.	.	TGTGCCAGCAGCTTAGCTCGTAGGGAGTTATCAGGAAAACTGTTTTTT	CASSLARRELSGKLFF
TRBV19	TRBJ1-3	.	.	TGTGCCAGTAGTAGGACATCTTGGACTGGAAACACCATATATTTT	CASSRTSWTGNTIYF
TRBV19	TRBJ2-1	.	.	TGTGCCAGTAGTAACAGGGGGGGCACCTACAATGAGCAGTTCTTC	CASSNRGGTYNEQFF
TRBV4-2	TRBJ1-1	TRBD1	.	TGTGCCAGCAGCCAAGAGGGGACAGGGGGTTTTACTGAAGCTTTCTTT	CASSQEGTGGFTEAFF
TRBV6-5	TRBJ1-2	TRBD1	.	TGTGCCAGCAGTTTCAACCGGGACAGTTCACAGCCCACCTTC	CASSFNRDSSQPTF
TRBV9	TRBJ2-5	TRBD2	.	TGTGCCAGCAGCGTTAGCGGGGGGGCCGGGGAGACCCAGTACTTC	CASSVSGGAGETQYF
TRBV5-8	TRBJ2-2	.	.	TGTGCCAGCAGCTCGGGGAGGCAATGGACCGGGGAGCTGTTTTTT	CASSSGRQWTGELFF
TRBV27	TRBJ1-2	.	.	TGTGCCAGCAGTCCTGACCCTGGGCAGGGAGGCGGCTACACCTTC	CASSPDPGQGGGYTF
TRBV6-5	TRBJ2-3	.	.	TGTGCCAGCAGTTATAAGGCGGCAGATACGCAGTATTTT	CASSYKAADTQYF
TRBV10-3	TRBJ2-1	.	.	TGTGCCATCAGTGAGGGACTACCACCTAATGAGCAGTTCTTC	CAISEGLPPNEQFF
TRBV4-1	TRBJ2-2	TRBD1	.	TGCGCCAGCAGCCAAGAGGGGACAGGGGTCGCCGGGGAGCTGTTTTTT	CASSQEGTGVAGELFF
TRBV14	TRBJ1-1	.	once	TGTGCCAGCAGCCTACGAGCGTCTGAAGCTTTCTTT	CASSLRASEAFF
TRBV30	TRBJ1-6	.	.	TGTGCCTGGAGTGGACAGAATAATTCACCCCTCCACTTT	CAWSGQNNSPLHF
TRBV27	TRBJ2-1	.	.	TGTGCCAGCAGGATGACTTTCACGAGCTCCTACAATGAGCAGTTCTTC	CASRMTFTSSYNEQFF
TRBV19	TRBJ1-1	.	.	TGTGCCAGTAGTATGAGGAGGACTGAAGCTTTCTTT	CASSMRRTEAFF
TRBV28	TRBJ2-7	TRBD1	.	TGTGCCAGCAGAAGACAGGGAAGCTCCTACGAGCAGTACTTC	CASRRQGSSYEQYF